This T cell receptor beta chain was retrieved from a study of regulatory T cells in long-lasting Graves disease. Broader study findings: Persistent patients shared more public clonotypes (under 3,000) than newly diagnosed patients (approximately 1,000).

The V and J ends lost 6 bases and 7 bases respectively, with 12 bases between them. CDR1 SQVTM and CDR2 ANQGSEA come from the germline V gene. This CDR3 region has 11 residues. Combining iRepertoire HTBI primers with Arm-PCR of CDR3 regions, the authors built TCR beta libraries. TCRdb re-derived calls from the multiplex PCR reads in MiXCR, one entry per CDR3 protein. The sample includes 350,000 to 450,000 distinct CDR3 sequences, about 12% of them seen just once. Time point given: newly diagnosed GD, antithyroid drugs for less than 3 months. Isolated PBMC RNA provided the starting material for the TCR library. The sample holds a few counts of this clonotype. The antigen is unknown. These data were likewise used in another study, on T cells in Graves' hyperthyroidism and ophthalmopathy. That publication notes: The study based diagnoses on clinical symptoms, serum thyroxine and TRAb, thyroid ultrasound and orbital computed tomography. Researchers ran a first-round RT-PCR on the TCR CDR3 using the HTBI primer set. Blood also carried most thyroid clonotypes expanded above 0.001.

This clonotype was obtained from a woman aged 18-30 years with Graves disease. The chain employs TRBV29-1 and TRBJ1-1, with D possibly TRBD1 on 6 matching bases. Here the sequenced sample was peripheral blood mononuclear cells (PBMCs), taken at new diagnosis, from a patient treated with antithyroid drugs. CDR3 nucleotides: TGCAGCGTAGGACGACAGGTTGAAGCTTTCTTT. Translation gives CSVGRQVEAFF.